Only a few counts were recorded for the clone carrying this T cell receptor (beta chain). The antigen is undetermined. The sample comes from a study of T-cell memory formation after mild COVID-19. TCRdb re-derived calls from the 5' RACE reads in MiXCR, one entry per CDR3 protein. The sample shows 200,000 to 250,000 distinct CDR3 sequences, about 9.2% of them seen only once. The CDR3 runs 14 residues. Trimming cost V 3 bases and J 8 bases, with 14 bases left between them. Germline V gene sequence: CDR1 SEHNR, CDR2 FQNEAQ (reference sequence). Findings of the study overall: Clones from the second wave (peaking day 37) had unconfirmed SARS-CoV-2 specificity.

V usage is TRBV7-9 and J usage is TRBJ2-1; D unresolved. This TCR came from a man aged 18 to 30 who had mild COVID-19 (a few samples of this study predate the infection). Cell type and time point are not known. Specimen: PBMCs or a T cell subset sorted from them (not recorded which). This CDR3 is CASSFPLVGHEQFF. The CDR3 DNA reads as TGTGCCAGCAGCTTCCCGCTCGTCGGACATGAGCAGTTCTTC.